Given below is one T cell receptor beta chain in context. The antigen is not known. Noted treatment: oral pan-JAK inhibitor, 5-10 mg twice daily. The study team obtained lesional scalp punch biopsies and peripheral blood from alopecia areata patients. cDNA prepared by RNA extraction and subsequent reverse transcription served as the template for sequencing. TCRdb keeps only in-frame clones here, not all; method: immunoSEQ multiplex PCR. The sample consists of roughly 220,000 clones, about two fifths of them appearing once. V lost 10 bases to trimming and J lost 3 bases; unmatched junction nucleotides: 4. This CDR3 spans 13 amino acids. The germline CDR1 and CDR2 sequences are ENHRY and SYGVKD. The sample belongs to a study of CD8+ T cells in alopecia areata. Study-level points and caveats: Scalp clonality and expanded CD8+ clones among the top 100 showed significant decreases with tofacitinib. Throughout tofacitinib, many expanded lesional clones continued to persist in scalp and blood.

The source is a human donor with alopecia areata. This specimen consisted of CD4+ T cells sorted from blood, obtained between weeks 30 and 35, from a patient treated with tofacitinib. This chain connects TRBV10-3 to TRBJ2-3; 10 positions agree with TRBD2. This chain's CDR3 is CATLLAGTDTQYF. In nucleotides, the CDR3 is TGTGCCACCCTACTAGCGGGAACAGATACGCAGTATTTT.